The rows below give T cell receptor beta chains drawn from one sample of a study of blood T cell repertoires in COVID-19. Profiling relied on immunoSEQ multiplex PCR, and the TCRdb table lists in-frame clones only, not all of them. The table records approximately 280,000 clones, 75% to 95% of them present only once. Sequenced input: peripheral blood. These receptors were obtained from a woman aged 30 to 39 with COVID-19, enrolled during active disease. Both conserved end residues are part of each CDR3. A D gene is named only where the DNA matches it firmly. Where a row states a size, it is once, few, many or the class of an expanded clone; other rows omit it.

clone_size d_call j_call v_call cdr3_aa cdr3_nt
. . TRBJ2-7 TRBV6-5 CASTKGGGSYEQYF TGTGCCAGCACCAAGGGGGGCGGGAGCTACGAGCAGTACTTC
. . TRBJ2-2 TRBV27 CASSFRTGLTGELFF TGTGCCAGCAGTTTCCGGACTGGTTTGACCGGGGAGCTGTTTTTT
. TRBD1 TRBJ1-5 TRBV4-1 CASSQVQGDNQPQHF TGCGCCAGCAGCCAAGTCCAGGGGGATAATCAGCCCCAGCATTTT
once TRBD1 TRBJ2-5 TRBV4-1 CASSLTGGETQYF TGCGCCAGCAGCCTCACAGGGGGAGAGACCCAGTACTTC
. . TRBJ2-4 TRBV27 CASSFIGGQNIQYF TGTGCCAGCAGTTTCATAGGCGGCCAAAACATTCAGTACTTC
. TRBD2 TRBJ2-1 TRBV6-4 CASSAASGNEQFF TGTGCCAGCAGTGCAGCTAGCGGCAATGAGCAGTTCTTC
. . TRBJ2-2 TRBV10-2 CASSESGRLRDGELFF TGCGCCAGCAGTGAGTCGGGGCGACTTCGTGACGGGGAGCTGTTTTTT
. . TRBJ2-7 TRBV12-1 CASSQGAEYSYEQYF TGTGCCAGCAGCCAAGGAGCGGAGTACTCCTACGAGCAGTACTTC
. . TRBJ1-5 TRBV12-3/TRBV12-4 CASSLGARPQHF TGTGCCAGCAGTTTGGGAGCAAGGCCCCAGCATTTT
few . TRBJ1-2 TRBV7-9 CASSLANPSGGYTF TGTGCCAGCAGCTTAGCTAATCCCTCCGGTGGCTACACCTTC
. TRBD1 TRBJ1-4 TRBV6-4 CASSPGQGNEKLFF TGTGCCAGCAGCCCGGGACAGGGTAATGAAAAACTGTTTTTT
. TRBD2 TRBJ2-7 TRBV3-1/TRBV3-2 CASSPQTSGGVEQYF TGTGCCAGCAGCCCACAGACTAGCGGGGGCGTCGAGCAGTACTTC
few TRBD1 TRBJ2-3 TRBV11-1 CASSQQGSSTDTQYF TGTGCCAGCAGTCAACAGGGGTCGAGCACAGATACGCAGTATTTT
. . TRBJ2-7 TRBV6-2/TRBV6-3 CASSFGGEQYF TGTGCCAGCAGTTTCGGAGGCGAGCAGTACTTC
. . TRBJ2-5 TRBV19 CASSIKAREETQYF TGTGCCAGTAGTATTAAGGCGAGGGAAGAGACCCAGTACTTC
. . TRBJ2-3 TRBV10-2 CASSVLVSGTDTQYF TGCGCCAGCAGTGTACTAGTGAGTGGCACAGATACGCAGTATTTT
. TRBD1 TRBJ1-5 TRBV25-1 CASSETGEGNQPQHF TGTGCCAGCAGTGAAACAGGGGAAGGCAATCAGCCCCAGCATTTT
. . TRBJ1-1 TRBV21-1 CASSKAGQAYMNTEAFF TGTGCCAGCAGCAAGGCGGGACAGGCCTACATGAACACTGAAGCTTTCTTT
. . TRBJ1-4 TRBV19 CASSPGDLRSEKLFF TGTGCCAGTAGCCCGGGGGACCTTAGGAGTGAAAAACTGTTTTTT
once TRBD1 TRBJ1-2 TRBV14 CASSEDRVASGGYTF TGTGCCAGCAGCGAGGACAGGGTAGCTTCAGGGGGCTACACCTTC
once . TRBJ1-5 TRBV5-5 CASSLGPGGQPQHF TGTGCCAGCAGCTTGGGTCCGGGGGGCCAGCCCCAGCATTTT
. TRBD1 TRBJ1-1 TRBV6-6 CASSPGQGVGAGVNTEAFF TGTGCCAGCAGTCCCGGGCAGGGGGTGGGTGCTGGCGTGAACACTGAAGCTTTCTTT
. TRBD1 TRBJ1-6 TRBV28 CASRDLEGADSPLHF TGTGCCAGCAGGGATTTAGAGGGGGCTGATTCACCCCTCCACTTT
. . TRBJ1-1 TRBV12-3/TRBV12-4 CASSLSVNTEAFF TGTGCCAGCAGTTTATCCGTGAACACTGAAGCTTTCTTT
. . TRBJ2-7 TRBV20-1 CSASPTGLPEQYF TGCAGTGCTAGTCCTACGGGTCTCCCCGAGCAGTACTTC
. TRBD1 TRBJ2-1 TRBV29-1 CSVDRQGWYNEQFF TGCAGCGTTGATCGACAGGGGTGGTACAATGAGCAGTTCTTC
. TRBD2 TRBJ2-2 TRBV15 CATSRGLLAGGTTGELFF TGTGCCACCAGCAGAGGCCTCCTAGCGGGAGGGACCACCGGGGAGCTGTTTTTT
. . TRBJ1-4 TRBV4-2 CASSQESSEKLFF TGTGCCAGCAGCCAAGAAAGTAGCGAAAAACTGTTTTTT
. . TRBJ2-2 TRBV6-4 CASSGDSYTGELFF TGTGCCAGCAGTGGAGACAGCTACACCGGGGAGCTGTTTTTT
. TRBD1 TRBJ1-2 TRBV6-6 CASSPGQGRGGYTF TGTGCCAGCAGTCCTGGACAGGGTCGGGGCGGCTACACCTTC
. TRBD2 TRBJ2-1 TRBV29-1 CSVPGTSGSGLSYNEQFF TGCAGCGTTCCCGGGACTAGCGGGAGCGGTCTCTCCTACAATGAGCAGTTCTTC
. . TRBJ1-1 TRBV5-1 CASSLTGSTEAFF TGCGCCAGCAGCTTAACAGGGAGCACTGAAGCTTTCTTT
. TRBD1 TRBJ1-6 TRBV28 CASSLLGQINSPLHF TGTGCCAGCAGTTTATTGGGACAGATCAATTCACCCCTCCACTTT
. TRBD1 TRBJ1-4 TRBV7-6 CASSSDRVAPNEKLFF TGTGCCAGCAGCTCGGACAGGGTGGCTCCTAATGAAAAACTGTTTTTT
. . TRBJ2-7 TRBV11-2 CASSLVPGVFYEQYF TGTGCCAGCAGCTTAGTCCCAGGCGTATTCTACGAGCAGTACTTC
. . TRBJ2-6 TRBV5-1 CASSPPLSGANVLTF TGCGCCAGCAGCCCCCCTCTCTCTGGGGCCAACGTCCTGACTTTC
. . TRBJ1-3 TRBV5-1 CASSNTGFSGNTIYF TGCGCCAGCAGCAACACAGGGTTCTCAGGAAACACCATATATTTT
. . TRBJ2-7 TRBV14 CASSQEFLYEQYF TGTGCCAGCAGCCAAGAATTCCTCTACGAGCAGTACTTC
. . TRBJ1-4 TRBV24-1 CATSDPTRTGEKLFF TGTGCCACCAGTGACCCTACTAGGACGGGGGAAAAACTGTTTTTT
. . TRBJ1-6 TRBV7-3 CASSLSYGSPLHF TGTGCCAGCAGCCTCTCTTACGGTTCACCCCTCCACTTT
. . TRBJ1-1 TRBV4-1 CASSRPTEGTEAFF TGCGCCAGCAGCCGACCGACAGAAGGGACTGAAGCTTTCTTT
. . TRBJ1-1 TRBV5-1 CASSLQENTEAFF TGCGCCAGCAGCTTACAGGAGAACACTGAAGCTTTCTTT
. . TRBJ1-2 TRBV20-1 CSAPRGGGYTF TGCAGTGCTCCTAGGGGGGGTGGCTACACCTTC
once . TRBJ1-5 TRBV21-1 CASSKVGTGEPQHF TGTGCCAGCAGCAAAGTTGGGACGGGGGAGCCCCAGCATTTT
. . TRBJ1-3 TRBV18 CASSLDSRSGNTIYF TGTGCCAGCTCACTCGACAGCCGCTCTGGAAACACCATATATTTT
many . TRBJ1-3 TRBV28 CASSSPMLGRSGNTIYF TGTGCCAGCAGCTCTCCGATGCTCGGTCGCTCTGGAAACACCATATATTTT
. . TRBJ1-5 TRBV2 CASQQSDQPQHF TGTGCCAGCCAACAGTCGGATCAGCCCCAGCATTTT
. TRBD1 TRBJ1-5 TRBV2 CASSGTGGWQPQHF TGTGCCAGCAGTGGGACAGGGGGCTGGCAGCCCCAGCATTTT
. TRBD1 TRBJ2-7 TRBV18 CASSTNDRVYEQYF TGTGCCAGCTCAACAAATGACAGGGTGTACGAGCAGTACTTC
. TRBD1 TRBJ1-1 TRBV28 CASTVLPPSSTGGTEAFF TGTGCCAGCACCGTCCTCCCCCCATCGTCGACAGGGGGCACTGAAGCTTTCTTT
. . TRBJ2-2 TRBV7-3 CASSSRGSGELFF TGTGCCAGCAGCTCCCGGGGGAGCGGGGAGCTGTTTTTT
. TRBD1 TRBJ2-2 TRBV6-5 CASSLGQGDDTGELFF TGTGCCAGCAGTTTGGGACAGGGGGACGATACCGGGGAGCTGTTTTTT
. . TRBJ1-5 TRBV19 CASSIVNQPQHF TGTGCCAGTAGTATCGTAAATCAGCCCCAGCATTTT
. TRBD1 TRBJ1-1 TRBV10-3 CAISSNRGVNTEAFF TGTGCCATCAGTTCGAACAGGGGGGTGAACACTGAAGCTTTCTTT
. . TRBJ1-5 TRBV10-3 CAISDRQTGNQPQHF TGTGCCATCAGCGACCGACAGACCGGCAATCAGCCCCAGCATTTT
. TRBD1 TRBJ1-3 TRBV12-5 CASGTWTGYGNTIYF TGTGCTAGTGGCACCTGGACAGGGTATGGAAACACCATATATTTT
. . TRBJ2-3 TRBV7-8 CASSPMRSTDTQYF TGTGCCAGCAGCCCGATGCGTAGCACAGATACGCAGTATTTT
. . TRBJ1-2 TRBV6-5 CASSFQGHDNYGYTF TGTGCCAGCAGTTTCCAGGGCCATGATAACTATGGCTACACCTTC